This entry lists 15 T cell receptor beta chains sequenced from one sample in a study of cytomegalovirus exposure and HLA in healthy donors. Researchers ran the PCR with 60 Vbeta and 13 Jbeta primers. Sequencing used immunoSEQ multiplex PCR; TCRdb keeps in-frame clones, though not all of them. This table holds roughly 130,000 clones, just over 70% found once. Sequenced input: PBMCs. Every receptor here comes from a woman aged 55-69 years in good health and CMV-seropositive.

The chain couples TRBV25-1 to TRBJ2-1; TRBD2 agrees at 8 bases. The CDR3 is made up of 15 amino acids. V shed 2 bases, J shed 4 bases, and the junction held 4 bases outside the gene matches. The V gene's germline CDR1 is MGHDK and CDR2 SYGVNS. This chain's CDR3 is CASSEDGGGYNEQFF. The CDR3, as DNA: TGTGCCAGCAGTGAAGACGGGGGGGGATACAATGAGCAGTTCTTC.

The rearrangement joins TRBV19 to TRBJ2-2, with D perhaps matching TRBD2 (6 bases). The V gene lost 7 bases and the J gene lost 4 bases, with 13 bases spanning the gap. Per the germline V gene, CDR1 is LNHDA and CDR2 is SQIVND (reference sequence). The CDR3 is made up of 14 amino acids. The CDR3 here is CASTLFGGTGELFF. The DNA for the CDR3 is TGTGCCAGTACCCTATTCGGGGGCACCGGGGAGCTGTTTTTT.

This chain connects TRBV15 to TRBJ2-6; unclear D gene. Trimming left V 0 bases short and J 0 bases short, with 6 bases between. Germline-derived CDR1 and CDR2 are LNHNV and YYDKDF (reference sequence). CDR3 size: 16 residues. This chain's CDR3 is CATSRDLRSGANVLTF. For the CDR3, the DNA is TGTGCCACCAGCAGAGATCTACGCTCTGGGGCCAACGTCCTGACTTTC.

V and J are TRBV6-5 and TRBJ1-6; 7 bases are shared with TRBD1. With V trimmed by 4 bases and J by 10 bases, 10 bases remained unmatched. There are 15 residues in the CDR3. The germline CDR1 and CDR2 sequences are MNHEY and SVGAGI. The CDR3 loop is CASSFFDRERSPLHF. The DNA of the CDR3 is TGTGCCAGCAGTTTCTTCGACAGGGAGCGATCACCCCTCCACTTT.

The chain couples TRBV6-5 to TRBJ1-1, with TRBD1 identical over 8 bases. The ends lost 4 bases at V and 10 bases at J; junction bases unmatched: 5. The CDR3 runs 12 residues. CDR1 and CDR2 (germline): MNHEY, SVGAGI. The CDR3: CASSSIDRGAFF. CDR3 nucleotides: TGTGCCAGCAGTTCCATTGACAGGGGAGCTTTCTTT.

In regard to this clone: The junction does not match germline at one end; this may be a read error. The V call is TRBV5-6, the J call TRBJ1-2; D is unclear. There are 14 residues in the CDR3. Per germline, CDR1 SGHDT and CDR2 YYEEEE. The CDR3 DNA sequence: TGTGCCAGCAGCTTCCCGACGGGGAACTATGGCTACGCCTTC. This encodes CASSFPTGNYGYAF.

The chain employs TRBV5-4 and TRBJ2-5; 8 bases map to TRBD2. Matching the DNA end better, TRBJ2-7 makes the J call doubtful. Per the germline V gene, CDR1 is SGHNT and CDR2 is YYREEE (reference sequence). The length of the CDR3 is 15 residues. The CDR3 sequence is CASTPGGLEGIEQYF. The CDR3 coding sequence is TGTGCCAGCACCCCCGGGGGACTAGAGGGGATCGAGCAGTACTTC.

The chain's CDR3 is CASSIDRRVETQYF. CDR3 coding DNA: TGTGCCAGTAGTATAGATCGGAGGGTAGAGACCCAGTACTTC. The rearrangement uses TRBV19 and TRBJ2-5; D perhaps matches TRBD2 (6 bases). In germline, CDR1 is LNHDA, CDR2 SQIVND (reference sequence). Between the trimmed V and J ends, which lost 0 bases and 4 bases, there was a span of 9 bases. The length of the CDR3 is 14 residues.

In DNA form, the CDR3 reads TGTGCCAGCTCACCAATCGATAGCGGGGGGGCCTTCTCCTACGAGCAGTACTTC. Its protein is CASSPIDSGGAFSYEQYF. The J gene is TRBJ2-7, the V gene TRBV18; the match to TRBD2 covers 11 bases. J was trimmed by 0 bases and V by 2 bases; bases with no gene match: 9. The germline V gene encodes CDR1 KGHSH and CDR2 LQKENI. This CDR3 is 18 amino acids long.

This clone was seen a single time. V usage is TRBV4-1 and J usage is TRBJ2-7; possible D gene TRBD2, 6 bases. V lost 0 bases and J lost 4, with 13 bases in between. The CDR3 consists of 15 residues. CDR1 MGHRA and CDR2 YSYEKL come from the germline V gene. CDR3 protein: CASSQEPGVSYEQYF. The CDR3 coding sequence is TGCGCCAGCAGCCAAGAGCCGGGAGTCTCTTACGAGCAGTACTTC.

The chain has TRBV5-1 and TRBJ2-7; the D gene is possibly TRBD1 (6 bases). V was pared by 4 bases and J by 5 bases, with 19 bases between. The CDR3 extends over 15 amino acids. CDR1 and CDR2 (germline): SGHRS, YFSETQ. The CDR3 here is CASSTTGFRGDEQYF. The DNA of the CDR3 is TGCGCCAGCAGCACAACAGGGTTCCGTGGCGACGAGCAGTACTTC.

The chain joins TRBV6-5 to TRBJ2-7, with TRBD1 matching 7 bases. The CDR3 covers 13 residues. Germline V gene data show CDR1 as MNHEY and CDR2 as SVGAGI. V lost 5 bases and J lost 4; bases outside the gene matches: 5. The CDR3 bases are TGTGCCAGCAGTCGGGACAGCCTATACGAGCAGTACTTC. The encoded protein is CASSRDSLYEQYF.

This clone came up a few times. The gene calls are TRBV5-4 and TRBJ1-1, with D possibly TRBD1 on 5 matching bases. In germline, CDR1 is SGHNT, CDR2 YYREEE (reference sequence). V lost 0 bases, J lost 4 bases, and 10 bases lay in between. This CDR3 is 14 amino acids long. CDR3 in DNA: TGTGCCAGCAGCTTGGCTCAGGGCGGCACTGAAGCTTTCTTT. It translates to CASSLAQGGTEAFF.

The chain is built from TRBV21-1 and TRBJ2-2; whether TRBD2, the table's D call, matches the DNA was not checked. TRBV21-1 has pseudogene status. This CDR3 contains 17 residues. CDR3 loop: CASSKDYEGQYTGELFF. As DNA, the CDR3 is TGTGCCAGCAGCAAAGATTATGAGGGCCAGTACACCGGGGAGCTGTTTTTT.

This sequence joins TRBV27 and TRBJ1-2; D is unresolved. The CDR3 length is 16 residues. Trimming took 5 bases from V and 4 from J, leaving 20 bases between them. Germline V gene lookup returns CDR1 MNHEY and CDR2 SMNVEV (reference sequence). The CDR3 here is CASSPLHDGKGYGYTF. DNA of the CDR3: TGTGCCAGCAGTCCCCTTCACGACGGGAAGGGCTATGGCTACACCTTC.